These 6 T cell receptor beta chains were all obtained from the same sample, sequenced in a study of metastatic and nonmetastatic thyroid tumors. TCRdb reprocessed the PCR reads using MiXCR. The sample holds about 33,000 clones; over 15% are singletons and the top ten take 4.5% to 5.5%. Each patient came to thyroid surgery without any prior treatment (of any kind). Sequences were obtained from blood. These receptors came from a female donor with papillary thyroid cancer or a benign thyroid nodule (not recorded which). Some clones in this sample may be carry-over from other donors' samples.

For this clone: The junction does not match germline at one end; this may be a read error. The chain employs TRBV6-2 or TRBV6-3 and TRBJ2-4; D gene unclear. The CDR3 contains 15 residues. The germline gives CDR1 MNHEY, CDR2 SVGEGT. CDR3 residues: CASSYESAGKNIHYF. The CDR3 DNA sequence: TGTGCCAGCAGTTACGAGAGTGCAGGCAAAAACATTCATTACTTC.

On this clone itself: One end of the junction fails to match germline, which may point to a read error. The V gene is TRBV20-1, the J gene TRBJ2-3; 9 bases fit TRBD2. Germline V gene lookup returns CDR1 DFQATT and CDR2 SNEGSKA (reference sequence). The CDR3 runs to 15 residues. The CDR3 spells CGARPSGTGSDTQYF. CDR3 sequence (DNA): TGCGGTGCAAGACCTAGCGGGACGGGGTCAGATACGCAGTATTTT.

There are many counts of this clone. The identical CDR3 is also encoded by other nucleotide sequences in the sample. This CDR3 reads CSVGQDYGYTF. Here the CDR3 DNA reads TGCAGCGTGGGACAGGACTATGGCTACACCTTC. This chain uses TRBV29-1 with TRBJ1-2; 8 bases are a match to TRBD1. The J segment lost 3 bases and the V segment lost 6 bases, leaving 0 bases of the junction unmatched. The CDR3 runs 11 residues. CDR1 and CDR2 (germline): SQVTM, ANQGSEA.

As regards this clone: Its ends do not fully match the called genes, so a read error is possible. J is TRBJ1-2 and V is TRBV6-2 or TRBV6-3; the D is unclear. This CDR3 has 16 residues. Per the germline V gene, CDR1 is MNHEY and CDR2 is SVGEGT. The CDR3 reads CAGSQRRDAVDYGYTF. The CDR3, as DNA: TGTGCCGGCAGCCAAAGGCGAGATGCGGTTGACTATGGCTACACCTTC.

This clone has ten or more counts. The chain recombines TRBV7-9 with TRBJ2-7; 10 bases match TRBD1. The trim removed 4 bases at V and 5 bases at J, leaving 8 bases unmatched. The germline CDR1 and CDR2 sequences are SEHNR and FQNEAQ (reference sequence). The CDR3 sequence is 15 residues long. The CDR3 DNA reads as TGTGCCAGCAGCTATTGGGACAGGGGATCCCACGAGCAGTACTTC. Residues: CASSYWDRGSHEQYF.

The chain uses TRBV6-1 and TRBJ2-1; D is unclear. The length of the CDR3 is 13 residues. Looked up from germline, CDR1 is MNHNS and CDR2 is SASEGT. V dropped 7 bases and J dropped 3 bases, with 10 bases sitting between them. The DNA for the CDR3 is TGTGCCAGCATCATGGGCAACTACAATGAGCAGTTCTTC. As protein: CASIMGNYNEQFF.